This T cell receptor beta chain emerged from a study of T cell repertoires in cytomegalovirus infection. Background on the study: Both a matching HLA type and CMV infection were indicated by public TCR beta signatures. Study-wide findings and caveats: Based on cumulative public TCR beta family frequency, carriers of CMV plus the relevant HLA were identified. Across the ex vivo response, the dominant clonotypes were HLA-C-restricted CMV-specific TCR beta clonotypes.

The length of the CDR3 is 13 residues. The V and J ends lost 6 bases and 4 bases respectively, with 11 bases between them. Germline V gives CDR1 MDHEN, CDR2 SYDVKM. Ten or more counts support this clonotype. Its antigen is not identified. TCRdb re-called the reads with MiXCR, one entry per CDR3 protein. The sample shows some 220,000 distinct CDR3 sequences, roughly 6.5% of them seen only once. This TCR derives from a human donor in good health (CMV status not recorded). Some clones in this sample may be carry-over from other donors' samples. Sample: PBMCs. The chain couples TRBV28 to TRBJ2-3; D is ambiguous. CDR3 nucleotides: TGTGCCAGCAGCCCTACCCGGGCAGATACGCAGTATTTT. This translates into CASSPTRADTQYF.